Listed here is a single TCR beta chain. Its matching antigen is unknown. The authors ran the assay at deep level. Among the unsorted PBMC samples, replicate PCRs used around 270 ng DNA, 31,000 or so T cell genomes. The table came from immunoSEQ multiplex PCR; TCRdb's copy has only in-frame clones and leaves some out. The sample yields 490,000 or so clones, roughly four fifths seen once. The sample originates from a study of shared clonotypes between healthy human individuals. J was trimmed by 8 bases and V by 6 bases; bases with no gene match: 12. Germline V CDR1 and CDR2: SNHLY, FYNNEI. The CDR3 covers 16 residues. Overall study results and limits: Represented genetic and exposure-history diversity was restricted by having few donors.

Source material: PBMCs. The sequence derives from a woman aged 40-49 years in good health. Some clones in this sample may be carry-over from other donors' samples. This chain connects TRBV2 to TRBJ1-6, with 8 bases aligning to TRBD1. The CDR3 loop reads CASSDPGQGGDSPLHF. The CDR3 nucleotides read TGTGCCAGCAGCGATCCCGGACAGGGCGGAGATTCACCCCTCCACTTT.